The 16 T cell receptor beta chains presented below share a single source sample, sequenced in a study of control samples from healthy donors and cancer patients. Libraries were prepared by immunoSEQ multiplex PCR; TCRdb keeps only in-frame clonotypes and omits some of them. The repertoire holds 150,000 or so clones, with about 86% as singletons. The specimen sequenced was blood. The receptor set was obtained from a woman aged 25 to 39 in good health.

CDR3 DNA: TGTGCCAGTAGTACAACCTCCGGGGGGTTAAGCTCTGGAAACACCATATATTTT. As protein: CASSTTSGGLSSGNTIYF. The chain combines TRBV19 with TRBJ1-3; D possibly corresponds to TRBD1 (5 bases). The germline V and J ends were trimmed by 4 bases and 0 bases, with 19 bases remaining between them. The CDR3 is 18 amino acids. Germline V gene data show CDR1 as LNHDA and CDR2 as SQIVND (reference sequence).

The gene calls are TRBV5-1 and TRBJ2-1, with D possibly TRBD2 on 6 matching bases. This CDR3 has 15 amino acids. Trimming shortened V by 4 bases and J by 7 bases, and 18 bases separated the two germline ends. Germline values: CDR1 SGHRS, CDR2 YFSETQ. CDR3 loop: CASSPGTRAVNEQFF. CDR3 bases: TGCGCCAGCAGCCCCGGGACTCGCGCCGTAAATGAGCAGTTCTTC. Drawing the rest from reference TRBV5-1 and TRBJ2-1, the complete variable domain is KAGVTQTPRYLIKTRGQQVTLSCSPISGHRSVSWYQQTPGQGLQFLFEYFSETQRNKGNFPGRFSGRQFSNSRSEMNVSTLELGDSALYLCASSPGTRAVNEQFFGPGTRLTVL.

The chain has TRBV9 and TRBJ1-1; no firm D call. The germline V and J ends were trimmed by 3 bases and 4 bases, with 16 bases remaining between them. Germline CDR1 is SGDLS and CDR2 is YYNGEE. This CDR3 is 15 amino acids long. CDR3 coding DNA: TGTGCCAGCAGCGCCAGGACCGGGCCAAGCACTGAAGCTTTCTTT. As protein: CASSARTGPSTEAFF. Full variable domain (missing parts from reference TRBV9 and TRBJ1-1): DSGVTQTPKHLITATGQRVTLRCSPRSGDLSVYWYQQSLDQGLQFLIQYYNGEERAKGNILERFSAQQFPDLHSELNLSSLELGDSALYFCASSARTGPSTEAFFGQGTRLTVV.

The J gene is TRBJ2-1, the V gene TRBV6-6, with D perhaps TRBD2 (5 bases). With 7 bases removed from V and 5 bases from J, the gap between germline ends came to 15 bases. This CDR3 comprises 14 residues. The germline V gene has CDR1 MNHNY and CDR2 SVGAGI (reference sequence). CDR3 bases: TGTGCCAGCACCCCGCGGTGGGAGAACAATGAGCAGTTCTTC. The encoded protein is CASTPRWENNEQFF.

The chain has TRBV14 and TRBJ1-2; 9 bases are a match to TRBD1. CDR3 size: 16 residues. Germline V CDR1 and CDR2: SGHDN, FVKESK. The ends lost 1 base at V and 0 bases at J; junction bases unmatched: 3. CDR3 loop: CASSQVGQGSNYGYTF. In DNA form, the CDR3 reads TGTGCCAGCAGCCAAGTTGGACAGGGGTCTAACTATGGCTACACCTTC.

The genes are TRBV2 and TRBJ1-1, with TRBD1 as a possible D gene (6 bases). V gave up 0 bases and J gave up 5 bases, with 13 bases separating them. The CDR3 contains 15 residues. Germline-derived CDR1 and CDR2 are SNHLY and FYNNEI. The CDR3 DNA is TGTGCCAGCAGTGAAGCAGCTTGGACAGCTACTGAAGCTTTCTTT. This translates into CASSEAAWTATEAFF.

V is TRBV28 and J is TRBJ2-7; no firm D call. This CDR3 spans 12 amino acids. Germline V lookup: CDR1 MDHEN, CDR2 SYDVKM. Trimming stripped 3 bases from V and 2 bases from J, with 5 bases between. This CDR3 is CASSLSAYEQYF. The CDR3 coding sequence is TGTGCCAGCAGTTTGTCAGCCTACGAGCAGTACTTC.

The rearrangement joins TRBV3-1 (or the pseudogene TRBV3-2) to TRBJ2-3; D remains unclear. Germline V gene sequence: CDR1 LGHDT, CDR2 YNNKEL (reference sequence). V shed 3 bases and J shed 0 bases, with 10 bases lying between them. The CDR3 extends over 15 amino acids. The CDR3 loop is CASSHPTTSTDTQYF. The CDR3 nucleotides are TGTGCCAGCAGCCACCCTACCACAAGCACAGATACGCAGTATTTT.

The V call is TRBV4-2, the J call TRBJ1-1; TRBD1 might be the D (6 bases). The CDR3 is 14 amino acids. Germline values: CDR1 LGHNA, CDR2 YNFKEQ. Trimming left V 0 bases short and J 1 base short, with 6 bases between. This chain's CDR3 is CASSQEGGNTEAFF. CDR3 bases: TGTGCCAGCAGCCAAGAAGGGGGGAACACTGAAGCTTTCTTT.

The chain carries TRBV27 and TRBJ2-7; 12 nucleotides agree with TRBD1. The CDR3 is 14 residues long. CDR1 MNHEY and CDR2 SMNVEV come from the germline V gene (reference sequence). V was pared by 7 bases and J by 9 bases, with 10 bases of the junction left unmatched. This CDR3 reads CASMGQGASEGQYF. The DNA of the CDR3 is TGTGCCAGCATGGGACAGGGGGCATCTGAGGGGCAGTACTTC.

This chain uses TRBV10-2 with TRBJ1-4, with 11 bases aligning to TRBD1. Trimming at V came to 5 bases and at J to 6 bases, leaving 2 bases not matched to a gene. The CDR3 runs 14 residues. Germline V gene lookup returns CDR1 WSHSY and CDR2 SAAADI. The CDR3, as DNA: TGCGCCAGCAGTTCGGACAGGGGGCATGAAAAACTGTTTTTT. Translating it yields CASSSDRGHEKLFF.

The V call is TRBV6-5, the J call TRBJ1-1; tentative D call: TRBD1 (6 bases). The germline gives CDR1 MNHEY, CDR2 SVGAGI. V was clipped by 6 bases and J by 4 bases, with 18 bases between them. The CDR3 consists of 15 residues. This CDR3 is CASSVSYTGSTEAFF. The CDR3 coding sequence is TGTGCCAGCAGCGTTTCCTATACAGGGAGCACTGAAGCTTTCTTT.

The chain employs TRBV29-1 and TRBJ2-7; a weak D match, TRBD2 (6 bases). V lost 7 bases and J lost 7, with 20 bases in between. The CDR3 has 13 amino acids. Germline lookup yields CDR1 SQVTM and CDR2 ANQGSEA. CDR3 in DNA: TGCAGCGCCTTGACTAGTAATGAGCGGGAGCAGTACTTC. This gives the protein CSALTSNEREQYF.

This clone was seen a few times. The chain recombines TRBV27 with TRBJ2-7, with a possible D match to TRBD2 (6 bases). V lost 5 bases and J lost 0, with 8 bases in between. Germline V CDR1 and CDR2: MNHEY, SMNVEV (reference sequence). This CDR3 has 13 residues. CDR3 loop: CASSLASSYEQYF. The CDR3 bases are TGTGCCAGCAGTCTAGCGAGCTCCTACGAGCAGTACTTC.

The chain couples TRBV24-1 to TRBJ2-5; TRBD1 aligns across 8 bases. The CDR3 has 13 amino acids. Looked up from germline, CDR1 is KGHDR and CDR2 is SFDVKD. The trim removed 7 bases at V and 5 bases at J, leaving 5 bases unmatched. As DNA, the CDR3 is TGTGCCACCAGGGACAGGGTTGGGGAGACCCAGTACTTC. Protein: CATRDRVGETQYF.

The V and J genes are TRBV19 and TRBJ1-2; 10 bases match TRBD1. This CDR3 has 15 residues. V was clipped by 3 bases and J by 8 bases; unmatched bases: 9. CDR1 is LNHDA and CDR2 is SQIVND in the germline V gene (reference sequence). CDR3 sequence (DNA): TGTGCCAGTAGTATCACCGGGACAGGGGTGCTCGGCTACACCTTC. This gives the protein CASSITGTGVLGYTF. Based on the CDR3 plus reference TRBV19 and TRBJ1-2, the full variable domain is DGGITQSPKYLFRKEGQNVTLSCEQNLNHDAMYWYRQDPGQGLRLIYYSQIVNDFQKGDIAEGYSVSREKKESFPLTVTSAQKNPTAFYLCASSITGTGVLGYTFGSGTRLTVV.